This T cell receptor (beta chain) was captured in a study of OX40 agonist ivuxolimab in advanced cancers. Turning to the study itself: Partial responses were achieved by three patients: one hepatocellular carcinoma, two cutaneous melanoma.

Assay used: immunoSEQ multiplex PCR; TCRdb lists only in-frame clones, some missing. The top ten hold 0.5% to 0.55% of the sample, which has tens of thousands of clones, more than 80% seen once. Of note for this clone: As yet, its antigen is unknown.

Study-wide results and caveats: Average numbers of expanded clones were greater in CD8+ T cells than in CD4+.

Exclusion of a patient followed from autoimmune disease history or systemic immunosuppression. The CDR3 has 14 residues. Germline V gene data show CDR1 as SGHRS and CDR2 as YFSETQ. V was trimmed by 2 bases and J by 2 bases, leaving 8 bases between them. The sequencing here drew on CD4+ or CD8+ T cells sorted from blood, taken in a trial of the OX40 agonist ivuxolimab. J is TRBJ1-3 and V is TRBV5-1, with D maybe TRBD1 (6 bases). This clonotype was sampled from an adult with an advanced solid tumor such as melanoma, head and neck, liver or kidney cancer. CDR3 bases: TGCGCCAGCAGCTTCGCAGGGGCTGGAAACACCATATATTTT. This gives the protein CASSFAGAGNTIYF.